The 8 T cell receptor beta chains in this list originate from one sample, sequenced in a study of Graves' ophthalmopathy and Graves' hyperthyroidism. RNA transcripts were the source from which TCR beta CDR3 regions were amplified. An opening RT-PCR round employed HTBI primers and preceded a second-round multiplex PCR. One entry per CDR3 protein, called by TCRdb with MiXCR from the multiplex PCR reads. Among approximately 700,000 distinct CDR3 sequences listed, roughly 39% were seen once. The sample was peripheral blood. These receptors were collected from an adult man with Graves' ophthalmopathy.

This clonotype was detected a few times. This chain joins TRBV7-9 and TRBJ2-7, with 7 bases that match TRBD1. J gave up 7 bases and V 8 bases, and 8 bases lay outside the gene matches. The CDR3 loop spans 12 amino acids. The germline V gene has CDR1 SEHNR and CDR2 FQNEAQ (reference sequence). Written as DNA, the CDR3 is TGTGCCAGCTCCCCCGGGACAGTAGAGCAGTACTTC. This gives the protein CASSPGTVEQYF.

Details on this clonotype: This may come from a read error, since a much larger clone is one base off. The chain has TRBV19 and TRBJ2-6; 7 bases align to TRBD1. V gave up 6 bases and J gave up 0 bases; unmatched junction bases: 11. Germline V gene data show CDR1 as LNHDA and CDR2 as SQIVND (reference sequence). The CDR3 covers 18 residues. The CDR3 nucleotides are TGTGCCAGTAGGGGTTTAAGACAGGGTTTCTCTGGGGCCAACGTCCTGACTTTC. Amino acids: CASRGLRQGFSGANVLTF. Full variable domain (missing parts from reference TRBV19 and TRBJ2-6): DGGITQSPKYLFRKEGQNVTLSCEQNLNHDAMYWYRQDPGQGLRLIYYSQIVNDFQKGDIAEGYSVSREKKESFPLTVTSAQKNPTAFYLCASRGLRQGFSGANVLTFGAGSRLTVL.

This clonotype was found many times. The gene calls are TRBV10-3 and TRBJ1-2; no clear D. Trimming pared 10 bases from V and 4 bases from J, leaving 19 bases between. This CDR3 is built from 14 residues. Germline V gene data show CDR1 as ENHRY and CDR2 as SYGVKD. The DNA for the CDR3 is TGTGCCAGCAGCTACCACCAGACGGGCTATGGCTACACCTTC. Translating it yields CASSYHQTGYGYTF.

The chain carries TRBV2 and TRBJ1-4; a possible D gene is TRBD1 (5 bases). V gave up 5 bases and J gave up 0 bases, with 13 bases separating them. The CDR3 contains 16 residues. CDR1 and CDR2 from the germline V gene are SNHLY and FYNNEI. The CDR3 bases are TGTGCCAGCAGTTCCCCGACAGCCGCAACTAATGAAAAACTGTTTTTT. It is translated as CASSSPTAATNEKLFF.

Ten or more counts support this clonotype. The chain is built from TRBV7-9 and TRBJ1-1; a weak D match, TRBD1 (5 bases). The CDR3 spans 14 residues. V lost 1 base and J 4 bases, leaving 10 bases between the germline ends. Germline V gene sequence: CDR1 SEHNR, CDR2 FQNEAQ (reference sequence). CDR3 DNA: TGTGCCAGCAGCTTAGGTGGGGGGATCACTGAAGCTTTCTTT. This translates into CASSLGGGITEAFF.

The chain has TRBV20-1 and TRBJ2-5, with TRBD1 identical over 9 bases. The V and J ends lost 3 bases and 1 base, in that order; junction bases with no gene match: 12. Germline CDR1 reads DFQATT; CDR2 reads SNEGSKA (reference sequence). The CDR3 contains 17 residues. CDR3 region: CSASFGNRGQFQETQYF. CDR3 DNA sequence: TGCAGTGCTAGTTTCGGGAACAGGGGGCAGTTCCAAGAGACCCAGTACTTC.

The gene calls are TRBV3-1 and TRBJ2-5; either TRBD1 or TRBD2 may fit D (5 bases each). The V gene lost 0 bases and the J gene lost 4 bases, with 12 bases spanning the gap. The germline V gene has CDR1 LGHDT and CDR2 YNNKEL (reference sequence). CDR3 size: 15 residues. The CDR3 reads CASSQDGVGRETQYF. The CDR3 DNA is TGTGCCAGCAGCCAAGACGGGGTGGGGCGAGAGACCCAGTACTTC.

This clonotype was detected ten times or more. This chain joins TRBV5-1 and TRBJ1-6; D not certain. Germline lookup yields CDR1 SGHRS and CDR2 YFSETQ. The germline V and J ends were trimmed by 0 bases and 7 bases, with 8 bases remaining between them. CDR3 length: 14 amino acids. CDR3 sequence: CASSLGHPNSPLHF. The CDR3, as DNA: TGCGCCAGCAGCTTGGGGCATCCGAATTCACCCCTCCACTTT.